Detailed here is one T cell receptor beta chain. This clone was picked up one time. It has no known antigen specificity. No base quality values were provided; no much bigger clone lies one nucleotide off. The collaborating institutions used their own protocols to collect whole blood in K2EDTA tubes. For TCRbeta analysis, collaborators shipped samples in one of three forms: frozen whole blood, isolated PBMCs, or DNA extracted from either of those sample types. TCRbeta CDR3 regions were amplified from genomic DNA using the immunoSEQ Assay, a bias-controlled multiplex PCR. Concerning the study's data processing: Nucleated cell counts per sample were estimated from amplification of reference gene primers within the assay. To quantify the absolute abundance of each unique TCRbeta CDR3 rearrangement, sequence reads were collapsed and filtered. For each sample, productive Simpson clonality was calculated as the square root of Simpson's diversity index over productive rearrangements. TCRdb provides this immuneACCESS table in a form limited to in-frame rearrangements. Some clones are lacking; in checked studies, under half of them reflect an unresolved V gene, and why the rest are absent is not known. V and J calls and clone size are given by that table; D and trimming were obtained from the DNA. In this sample the table shows around 100,000 clones, roughly nine tenths of which occur a single time. The ten largest clones take up less than 8.5% of the sample.

CDR1 and CDR2, per the germline V gene, are MNHEY and SVGAGI. Including cysteine and phenylalanine, the CDR3 has 16 amino acids. This entry keeps only the CDR3 DNA: 48 bases, framed from base 1. Relative to germline, V is missing 2 bases and J is missing 3 bases, with 9 bases of the junction outside any gene match. This sample stems from a study of blood T cell repertoires in COVID-19 (dated by TCRdb to 2020 to 2021). Some background on the complete study: Samples covering the acute and convalescent phases of COVID-19 were provided by collaborators in the United States, Italy and Spain. The samples were drawn from two sources: the first 160 participants of the ongoing ImmuneRACE study, and 1,254 subjects contributed by 6 global collaborators. The material from the prospective study consisted of cDNA or gDNA derived from T cells, B-cell-depleted T cells, or PBMCs. Where HLA class I and class II types were available, the types were taken from metadata supplied by the sample provider, not from assay-based typing. Nearly every sample came with metadata listing a de-identified subject ID, COVID-19 status, age in years and sex. The dataset comprised deeply sampled blood TCRbeta repertoires from subjects exposed to, actively infected with, or recovered from COVID-19. The repertoires were released in a freely available public database meant as a resource for research on the immune response to SARS-CoV-2.

The paper as a whole reports these results and caveats: The quantity of clinical and demographic metadata differed by source and by participant and was supplied without curation.

Sequenced sample: peripheral blood. The source of this sequence is a man aged 25-40 years in a cohort sampled during active COVID-19. The rearranged segments are TRBV6-5 and TRBJ2-7; 8 nucleotides in the junction match TRBD1. The CDR3 sequence is CASSYAIAGGLYEQYF. The sequence in DNA is TGTGCCAGCAGTTACGCGATCGCAGGGGGCCTCTACGAGCAGTACTTC.